The rows below give T cell receptor beta chains drawn from one sample of a study of blood T cell repertoires in COVID-19. Only in-frame clones appear in the TCRdb table, and some are missing; sequencing was by immunoSEQ multiplex PCR. The data show approximately 280,000 clones, 86% seen once. Sequences were obtained from peripheral blood. These receptors all stem from a woman aged 25 to 39 who had recovered from COVID-19. Each CDR3 is given with its conserved first and last residue. The order of the fields is V gene, D gene, clone size, J gene, CDR3 DNA, CDR3 protein. D genes are given only for firm matches. Expanded clones get a size class; other rows say once, few or many, or leave the size out.

>TRBV28|NA|NA|TRBJ2-3
TGTGCCAGCAGAGTTACAGGTCCAGATACGCAGTATTTT
CASRVTGPDTQYF
>TRBV6-5|NA|NA|TRBJ2-1
TGTGCCAGCAGTCTAGGTAGCAATGAGCAGTTCTTC
CASSLGSNEQFF
>TRBV7-2|NA|NA|TRBJ2-7
TGTGCCAGCAGCCTCCCTCTGGGGGGAGGGGGAGAGCAGTACTTC
CASSLPLGGGGEQYF
>TRBV5-5|NA|NA|TRBJ2-2
TGTGCCAGCAGCTTAGGTCTAGGCACCGGGGAGCTGTTTTTT
CASSLGLGTGELFF
>TRBV5-4|TRBD2|NA|TRBJ2-3
TGTGCCAGCAGTACAACGACTAGCGCTAGCACAGATACGCAGTATTTT
CASSTTTSASTDTQYF
>TRBV3-1/TRBV3-2|NA|NA|TRBJ1-4
TGTGCCAGCAGGCGAGGAGGGAATGAAAAACTGTTTTTT
CASRRGGNEKLFF
>TRBV13|NA|NA|TRBJ2-5
TGTGCCAGCAGCTTAGGACTTGGCGGGGTGGAGACCCAGTACTTC
CASSLGLGGVETQYF
>TRBV14|NA|NA|TRBJ2-3
TGTGCCAGCAGCCTCATAGCGGCTAGCACAGATACGCAGTATTTT
CASSLIAASTDTQYF
>TRBV7-2|TRBD1|NA|TRBJ1-2
TGTGCCAGCAGCTTAACTTCCCTTGAGGGACAGTCCTATGGCTACACCTTC
CASSLTSLEGQSYGYTF
>TRBV5-1|TRBD1|NA|TRBJ1-6
TGCGCCACTTCAACAGGGGGCGACTCCTATAATTCACCCCTCCACTTT
CATSTGGDSYNSPLHF
>TRBV19|NA|few|TRBJ1-1
TGTGCCAGTAGTATAGATGTGTACTTCACTGAAGCTTTCTTT
CASSIDVYFTEAFF